This T cell receptor beta chain was sequenced for a study of shared clonotypes between healthy human individuals. V was clipped by 3 bases and J by 6 bases, with 17 bases between them. This CDR3 is 15 amino acids long. Germline CDR1 and CDR2: KGHSH and LQKENI. Only in-frame clones appear in the TCRdb table, and some are missing; sequencing was by immunoSEQ multiplex PCR. The table records about 2 million clones, roughly 94% of them present only once. Study observations and caveats: Shared clonotypes across all four donors exceeded non-shared ones in generation probability.

This clone was counted a single time. Antigen unknown. The clonotype originates from a man between 18 and 35 years old in good health. The chain employs TRBV18 and TRBJ1-1; a possible D gene is TRBD1 (6 bases). The sequenced sample was naive CD4+ T cells sorted from blood. Subset described: CD45RA+ positively selected. The CDR3 is CASSPSRTVSAEAFF. The DNA of the CDR3 is TGTGCCAGCTCACCGTCTCGGACAGTAAGCGCTGAAGCTTTCTTT.